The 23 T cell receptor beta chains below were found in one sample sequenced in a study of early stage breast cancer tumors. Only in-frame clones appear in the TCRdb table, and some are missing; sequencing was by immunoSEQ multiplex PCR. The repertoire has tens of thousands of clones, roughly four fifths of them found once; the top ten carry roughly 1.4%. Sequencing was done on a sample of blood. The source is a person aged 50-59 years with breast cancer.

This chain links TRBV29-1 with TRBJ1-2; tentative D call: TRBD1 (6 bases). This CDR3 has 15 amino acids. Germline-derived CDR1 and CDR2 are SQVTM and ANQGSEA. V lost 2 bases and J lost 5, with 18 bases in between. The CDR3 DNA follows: TGCAGCGTTGAACGTTCGGGGGCTAGGGGTTATGGCTACACCTTC. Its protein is CSVERSGARGYGYTF.

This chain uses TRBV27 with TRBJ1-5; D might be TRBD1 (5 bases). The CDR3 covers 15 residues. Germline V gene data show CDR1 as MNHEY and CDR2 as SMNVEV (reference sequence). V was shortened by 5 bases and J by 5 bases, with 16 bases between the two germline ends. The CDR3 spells CASSIRQPSHQPQHF. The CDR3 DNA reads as TGTGCCAGCAGTATCAGACAGCCGTCTCATCAGCCCCAGCATTTT.

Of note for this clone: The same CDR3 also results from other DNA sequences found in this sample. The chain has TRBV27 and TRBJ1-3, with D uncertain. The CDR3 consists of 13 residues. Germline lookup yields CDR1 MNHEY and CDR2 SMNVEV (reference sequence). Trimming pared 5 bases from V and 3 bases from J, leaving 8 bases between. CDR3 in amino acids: CASSPSGGNTIYF. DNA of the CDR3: TGTGCCAGCAGTCCCAGCGGTGGAAACACCATATATTTT.

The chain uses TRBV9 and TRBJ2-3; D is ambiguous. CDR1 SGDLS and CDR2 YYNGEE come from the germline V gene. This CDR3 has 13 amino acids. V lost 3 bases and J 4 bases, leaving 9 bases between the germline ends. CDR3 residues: CASSGLGPDTQYF. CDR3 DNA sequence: TGTGCCAGCAGCGGTCTAGGGCCAGATACGCAGTATTTT.

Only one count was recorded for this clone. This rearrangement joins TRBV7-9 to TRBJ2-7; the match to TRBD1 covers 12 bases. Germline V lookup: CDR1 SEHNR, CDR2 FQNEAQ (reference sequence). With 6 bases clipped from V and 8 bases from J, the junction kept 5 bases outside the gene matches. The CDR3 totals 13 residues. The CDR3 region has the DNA TGTGCCAGCAGAGCCGGGACAGGGGGCAAGCAGTACTTC. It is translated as CASRAGTGGKQYF.

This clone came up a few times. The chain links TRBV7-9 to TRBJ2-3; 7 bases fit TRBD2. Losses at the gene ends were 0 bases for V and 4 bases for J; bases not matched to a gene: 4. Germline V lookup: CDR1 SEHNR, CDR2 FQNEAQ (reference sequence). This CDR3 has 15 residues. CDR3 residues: CASSLAQREADTQYF. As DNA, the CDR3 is TGTGCCAGCAGCTTAGCGCAACGGGAGGCAGATACGCAGTATTTT.

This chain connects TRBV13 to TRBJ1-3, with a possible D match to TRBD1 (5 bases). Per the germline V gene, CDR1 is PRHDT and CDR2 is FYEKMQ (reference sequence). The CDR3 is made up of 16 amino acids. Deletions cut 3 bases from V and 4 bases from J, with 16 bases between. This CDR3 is CASSFKPDSLGNTIYF. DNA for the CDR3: TGTGCCAGCAGCTTCAAACCCGACAGTCTCGGAAACACCATATATTTT.

The CDR3 coding sequence is TGTGCCAGCAGCTTGGAAGTCCGCTCCTACGAGCAGTACTTC. Protein product: CASSLEVRSYEQYF. V usage is TRBV11-2 and J usage is TRBJ2-7; D not certain. Trimming removed 3 bases at V and 0 bases at J, with 9 bases between. The germline CDR1 and CDR2 sequences are SGHAT and FQNNGV. The length of the CDR3 is 14 residues.

This chain's CDR3 is CASSRGTSGGAPETQYF. In nucleotides, the CDR3 is TGTGCCAGCAGCCGCGGGACTAGCGGGGGGGCCCCGGAGACCCAGTACTTC. The chain has TRBV2 and TRBJ2-5; 16 nucleotides match TRBD2. Germline CDR1 is SNHLY and CDR2 is FYNNEI. The CDR3 sequence is 17 residues long. Trimming removed 6 bases from V and 5 bases from J; junction bases left unmatched: 9.

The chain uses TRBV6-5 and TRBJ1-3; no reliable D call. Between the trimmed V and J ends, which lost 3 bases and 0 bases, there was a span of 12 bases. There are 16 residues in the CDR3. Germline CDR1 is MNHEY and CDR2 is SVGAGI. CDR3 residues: CASSYRASYSGNTIYF. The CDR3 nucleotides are TGTGCCAGCAGTTATCGGGCAAGCTACTCTGGAAACACCATATATTTT.

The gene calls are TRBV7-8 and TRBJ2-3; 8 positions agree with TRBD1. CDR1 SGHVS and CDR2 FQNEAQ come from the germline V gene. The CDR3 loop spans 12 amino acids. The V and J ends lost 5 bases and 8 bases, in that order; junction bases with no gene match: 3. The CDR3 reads CASSHGQGTQYF. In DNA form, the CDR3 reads TGTGCCAGCAGCCACGGACAGGGTACGCAGTATTTT.

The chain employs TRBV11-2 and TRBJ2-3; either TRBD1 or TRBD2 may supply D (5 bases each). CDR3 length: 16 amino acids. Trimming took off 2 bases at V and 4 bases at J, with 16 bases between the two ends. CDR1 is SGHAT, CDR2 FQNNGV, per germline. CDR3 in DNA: TGTGCCAGCAGCTTAAAGGCTCTCTGGGGACCAGATACGCAGTATTTT. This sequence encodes CASSLKALWGPDTQYF.

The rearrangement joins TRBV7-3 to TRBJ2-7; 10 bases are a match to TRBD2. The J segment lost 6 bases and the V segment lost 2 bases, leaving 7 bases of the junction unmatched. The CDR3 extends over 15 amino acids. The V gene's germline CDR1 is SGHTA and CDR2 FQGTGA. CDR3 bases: TGTGCCAGCAGCTTATGGCTAGCGGGAGTCCCCGAGCAGTACTTC. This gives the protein CASSLWLAGVPEQYF.

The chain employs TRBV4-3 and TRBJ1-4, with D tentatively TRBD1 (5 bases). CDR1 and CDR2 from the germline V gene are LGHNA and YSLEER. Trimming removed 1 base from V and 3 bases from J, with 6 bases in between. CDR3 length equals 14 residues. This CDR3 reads CASSQGGPNEKLFF. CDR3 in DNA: TGCGCCAGCAGCCAAGGGGGACCTAATGAAAAACTGTTTTTT.

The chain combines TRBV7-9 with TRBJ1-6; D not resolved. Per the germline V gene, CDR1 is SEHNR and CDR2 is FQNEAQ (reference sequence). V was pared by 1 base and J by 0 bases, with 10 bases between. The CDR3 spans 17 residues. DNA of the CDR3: TGTGCCAGCAGCTTAGGAGGCCGGCTCTCCTATAATTCACCCCTCCACTTT. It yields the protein CASSLGGRLSYNSPLHF.

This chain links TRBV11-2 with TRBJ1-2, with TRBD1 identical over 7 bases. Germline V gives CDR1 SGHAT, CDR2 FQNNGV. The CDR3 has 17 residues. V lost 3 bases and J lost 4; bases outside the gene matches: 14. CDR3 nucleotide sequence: TGTGCCAGCAGCTTCCCGACGAACACAGGGGCGACCTATGGCTACACCTTC. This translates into CASSFPTNTGATYGYTF.

The CDR3 region has the DNA TGTGCCAGCAGTGGGACAGGCCCCGGGGGGAACACTGAAGCTTTCTTT. Encoded protein: CASSGTGPGGNTEAFF. The chain joins TRBV6-1 to TRBJ1-1; 7 bases agree with TRBD1. This CDR3 spans 16 amino acids. Germline values: CDR1 MNHNS, CDR2 SASEGT. V shed 4 bases and J 1 base; nucleotides not matched to a gene: 9.

The CDR3 nucleotides read TGTGCCAGCTTTAATAACTACGAGCAGTACTTC. Residues: CASFNNYEQYF. The chain couples TRBV6-5 to TRBJ2-7, with D unclear. The length of the CDR3 is 11 residues. In germline, CDR1 is MNHEY, CDR2 SVGAGI. V dropped 8 bases and J dropped 3 bases, with 8 bases sitting between them.

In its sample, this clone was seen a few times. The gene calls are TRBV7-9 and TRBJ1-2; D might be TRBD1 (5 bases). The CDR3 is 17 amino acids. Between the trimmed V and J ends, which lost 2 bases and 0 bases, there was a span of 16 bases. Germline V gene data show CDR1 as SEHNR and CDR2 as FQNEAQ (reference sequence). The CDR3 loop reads CASSLLEGVGANYGYTF. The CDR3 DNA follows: TGTGCCAGCAGCTTACTTGAAGGGGTTGGGGCTAACTATGGCTACACCTTC.

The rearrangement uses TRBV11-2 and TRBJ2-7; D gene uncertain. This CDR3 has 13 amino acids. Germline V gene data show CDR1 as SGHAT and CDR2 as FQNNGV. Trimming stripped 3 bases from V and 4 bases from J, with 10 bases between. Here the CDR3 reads CASSLNRVYEQYF. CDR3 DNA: TGTGCCAGCAGCTTGAACCGAGTGTACGAGCAGTACTTC.

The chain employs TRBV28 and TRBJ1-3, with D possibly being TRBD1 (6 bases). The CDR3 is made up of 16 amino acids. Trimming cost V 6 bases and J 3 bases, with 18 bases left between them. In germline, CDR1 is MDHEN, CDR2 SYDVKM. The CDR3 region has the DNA TGTGCCAGCAGCTTAGAGGGGGGCAGATTTGGAAACACCATATATTTT. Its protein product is CASSLEGGRFGNTIYF.

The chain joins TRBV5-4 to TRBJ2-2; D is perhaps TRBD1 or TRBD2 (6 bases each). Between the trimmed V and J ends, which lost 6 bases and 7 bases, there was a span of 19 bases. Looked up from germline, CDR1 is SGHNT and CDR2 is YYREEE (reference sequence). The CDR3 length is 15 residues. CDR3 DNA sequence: TGTGCCAGCACCTCGAAGGGGGGTCCTGACGGGGAGCTGTTTTTT. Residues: CASTSKGGPDGELFF. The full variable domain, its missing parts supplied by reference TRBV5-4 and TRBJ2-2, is ETGVTQSPTHLIKTRGQQVTLRCSSQSGHNTVSWYQQALGQGPQFIFQYYREEENGRGNFPPRFSGLQFPNYSSELNVNALELDDSALYLCASTSKGGPDGELFFGEGSRLTVL.

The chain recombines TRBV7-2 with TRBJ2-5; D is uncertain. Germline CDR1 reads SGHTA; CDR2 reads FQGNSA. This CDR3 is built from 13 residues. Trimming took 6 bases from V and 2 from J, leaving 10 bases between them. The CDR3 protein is CASSPLGQETQYF. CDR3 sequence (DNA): TGTGCCAGCAGTCCCCTGGGGCAAGAGACCCAGTACTTC.